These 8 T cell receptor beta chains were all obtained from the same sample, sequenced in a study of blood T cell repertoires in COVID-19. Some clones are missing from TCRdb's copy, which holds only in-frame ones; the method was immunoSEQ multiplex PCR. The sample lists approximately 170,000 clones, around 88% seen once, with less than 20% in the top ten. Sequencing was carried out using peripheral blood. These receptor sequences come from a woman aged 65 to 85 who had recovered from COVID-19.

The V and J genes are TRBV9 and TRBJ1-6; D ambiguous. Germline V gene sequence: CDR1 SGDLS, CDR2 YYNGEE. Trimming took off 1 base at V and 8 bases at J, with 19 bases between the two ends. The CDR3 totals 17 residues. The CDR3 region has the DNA TGTGCCAGCAGCGTACTGTGGTCGGAGGCCTACGATTCACCCCTCCACTTT. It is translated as CASSVLWSEAYDSPLHF.

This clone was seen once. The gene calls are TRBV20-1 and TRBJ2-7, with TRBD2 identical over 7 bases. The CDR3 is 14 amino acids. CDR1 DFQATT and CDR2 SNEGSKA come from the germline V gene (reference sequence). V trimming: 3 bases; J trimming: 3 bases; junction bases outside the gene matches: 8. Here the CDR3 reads CSASGGRAHYEQYF. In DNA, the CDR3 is TGCAGTGCTAGTGGTGGGAGGGCCCACTACGAGCAGTACTTC.

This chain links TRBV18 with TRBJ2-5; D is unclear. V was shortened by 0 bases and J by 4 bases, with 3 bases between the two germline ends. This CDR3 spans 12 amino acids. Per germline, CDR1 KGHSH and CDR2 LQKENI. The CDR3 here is CASSPPRETQYF. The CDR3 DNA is TGTGCCAGCTCACCACCGCGAGAGACCCAGTACTTC. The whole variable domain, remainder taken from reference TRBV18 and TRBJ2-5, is NAGVMQNPRHLVRRRGQEARLRCSPMKGHSHVYWYRQLPEEGLKFMVYLQKENIIDESGMPKERFSAEFPKEGPSILRIQQVVRGDSAAYFCASSPPRETQYFGPGTRLLVL.

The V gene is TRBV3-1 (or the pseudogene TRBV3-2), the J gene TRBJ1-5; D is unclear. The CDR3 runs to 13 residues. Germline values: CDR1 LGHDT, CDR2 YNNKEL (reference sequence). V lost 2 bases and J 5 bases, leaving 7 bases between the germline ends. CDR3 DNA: TGTGCCAGCAGCCAATTTTCAGATCAGCCCCAGCATTTT. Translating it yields CASSQFSDQPQHF.

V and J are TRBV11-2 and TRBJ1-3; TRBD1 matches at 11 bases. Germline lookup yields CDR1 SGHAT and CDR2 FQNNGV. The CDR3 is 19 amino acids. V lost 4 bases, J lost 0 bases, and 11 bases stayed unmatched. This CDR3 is CASSSGQGARWASGNTIYF. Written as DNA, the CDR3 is TGTGCCAGCAGCTCCGGACAGGGGGCTAGGTGGGCCTCTGGAAACACCATATATTTT.

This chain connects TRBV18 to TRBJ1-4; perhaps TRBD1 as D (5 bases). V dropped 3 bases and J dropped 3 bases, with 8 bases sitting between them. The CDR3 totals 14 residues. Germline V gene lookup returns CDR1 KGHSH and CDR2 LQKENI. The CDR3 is CASSPGGANEKLFF. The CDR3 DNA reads TGTGCCAGCTCACCCGGAGGGGCTAATGAAAAACTGTTTTTT.

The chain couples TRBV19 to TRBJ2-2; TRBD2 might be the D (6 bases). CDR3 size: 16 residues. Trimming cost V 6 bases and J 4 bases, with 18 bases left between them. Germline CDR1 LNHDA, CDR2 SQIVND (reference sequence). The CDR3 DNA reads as TGTGCCAGTAGAACCAATGGGGGGAAGGGCACCGGGGAGCTGTTTTTT. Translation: CASRTNGGKGTGELFF.

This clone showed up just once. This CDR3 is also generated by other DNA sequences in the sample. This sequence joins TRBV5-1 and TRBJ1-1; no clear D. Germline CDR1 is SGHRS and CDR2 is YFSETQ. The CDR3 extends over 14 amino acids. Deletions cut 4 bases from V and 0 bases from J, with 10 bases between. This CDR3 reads CASSPGTLNTEAFF. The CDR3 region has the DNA TGCGCCAGCAGCCCAGGCACCCTGAACACTGAAGCTTTCTTT.